This is a list of T cell receptor beta chains from one sample in a study of glioma-infiltrating T cells after dendritic cell vaccination. Here immunoSEQ multiplex PCR was the method, and the copy in TCRdb shows in-frame clones only, minus some. Here the sample spans more than 85,000 clones, nearly 90% being singletons. The material was blood, obtained after dendritic cell vaccination. The source of these receptors is a human donor with glioblastoma. Both conserved end residues are part of each CDR3. A D gene is named only where the DNA matches it firmly.

V	J	D	CDR3	DNA
TRBV29-1	TRBJ1-4	.	CSVGDTLNEKLFF	TGCAGCGTGGGGGACACTTTAAATGAAAAACTGTTTTTT
TRBV18	TRBJ2-5	TRBD2	CASSPGLATGETQYF	TGTGCCAGCTCACCGGGACTAGCTACGGGGGAGACCCAGTACTTC
TRBV6-1	TRBJ1-2	TRBD1	CASSSGGIGYTF	TGTGCCAGCAGCTCAGGGGGGATCGGCTACACCTTC
TRBV25-1	TRBJ2-1	TRBD2	CASSGLAGVSFGNEQFF	TGTGCCAGCAGTGGGCTAGCGGGAGTCTCCTTCGGCAATGAGCAGTTCTTC
TRBV5-4	TRBJ2-3	TRBD2	CASSPGWASGRNTQYF	TGTGCCAGCAGCCCCGGATGGGCTAGCGGGAGAAATACGCAGTATTTT
TRBV6-6	TRBJ2-3	TRBD2	CASSPGGSNTDTQYF	TGTGCCAGCAGCCCCGGGGGGTCTAACACAGATACGCAGTATTTT
TRBV6-4	TRBJ1-1	.	CASSDNSLNTEAFF	TGTGCCAGCAGTGACAACAGCCTAAACACTGAAGCTTTCTTT
TRBV7-2	TRBJ1-1	.	CASSPTGGRAEAFF	TGTGCCAGCAGCCCGACGGGGGGCCGGGCGGAAGCTTTCTTT
TRBV10-2	TRBJ2-1	.	CASSESGVGQFF	TGCGCCAGCAGTGAATCAGGGGTCGGTCAGTTCTTC
TRBV12-5	TRBJ1-2	.	CASGLASGYTF	TGTGCTAGTGGTTTGGCTTCTGGCTACACCTTC